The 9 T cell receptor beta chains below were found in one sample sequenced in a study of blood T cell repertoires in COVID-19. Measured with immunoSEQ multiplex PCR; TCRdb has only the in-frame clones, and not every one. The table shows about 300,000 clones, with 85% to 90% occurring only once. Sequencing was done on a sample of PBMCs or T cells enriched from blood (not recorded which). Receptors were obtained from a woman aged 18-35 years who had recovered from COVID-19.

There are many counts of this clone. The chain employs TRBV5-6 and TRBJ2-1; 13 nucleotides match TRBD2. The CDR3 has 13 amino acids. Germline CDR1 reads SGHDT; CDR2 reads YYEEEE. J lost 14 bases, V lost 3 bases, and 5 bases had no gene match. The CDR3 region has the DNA TGTGCCAGCAGCTGGACTAGCGGGAGAACTAAGTTCTTC. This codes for CASSWTSGRTKFF.

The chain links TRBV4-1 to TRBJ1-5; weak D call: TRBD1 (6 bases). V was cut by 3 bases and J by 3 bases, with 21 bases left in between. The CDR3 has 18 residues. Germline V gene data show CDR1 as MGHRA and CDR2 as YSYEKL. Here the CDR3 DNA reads TGCGCCAGCAGCCAGTGGGTAACCGGACAGTCCCACAATCAGCCCCAGCATTTT. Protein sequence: CASSQWVTGQSHNQPQHF.

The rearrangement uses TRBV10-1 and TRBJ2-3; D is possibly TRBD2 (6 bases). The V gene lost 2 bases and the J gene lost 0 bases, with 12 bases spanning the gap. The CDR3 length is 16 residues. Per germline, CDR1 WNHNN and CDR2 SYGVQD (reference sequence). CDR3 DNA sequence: TGCGCCAGCAGTGAGCACGGACTACCCAGCACAGATACGCAGTATTTT. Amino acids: CASSEHGLPSTDTQYF.

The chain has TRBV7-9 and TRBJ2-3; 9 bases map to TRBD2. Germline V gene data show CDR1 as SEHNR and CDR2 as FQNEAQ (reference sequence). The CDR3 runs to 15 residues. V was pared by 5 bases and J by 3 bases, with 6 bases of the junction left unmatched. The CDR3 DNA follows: TGTGCCAGCAGCAGCCATAGCGGGAGAACAGATACGCAGTATTTT. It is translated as CASSSHSGRTDTQYF.

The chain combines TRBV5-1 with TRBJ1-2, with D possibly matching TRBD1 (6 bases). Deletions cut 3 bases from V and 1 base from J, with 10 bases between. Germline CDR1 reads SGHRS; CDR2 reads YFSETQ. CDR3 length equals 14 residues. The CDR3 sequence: CASSSGQNNYGYTF. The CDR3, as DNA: TGCGCCAGCAGCTCTGGACAGAATAACTATGGCTACACCTTC.

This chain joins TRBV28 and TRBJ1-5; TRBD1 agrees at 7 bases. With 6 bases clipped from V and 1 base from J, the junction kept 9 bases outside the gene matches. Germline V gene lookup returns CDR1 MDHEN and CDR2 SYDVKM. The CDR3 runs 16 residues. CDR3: CASRAGSGQSNQPQHF. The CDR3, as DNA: TGTGCCAGCAGAGCCGGTTCGGGACAGAGCAATCAGCCCCAGCATTTT. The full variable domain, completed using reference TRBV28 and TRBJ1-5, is DVKVTQSSRYLVKRTGEKVFLECVQDMDHENMFWYRQDPGLGLRLIYFSYDVKMKEKGDIPEGYSVSREKKERFSLILESASTNQTSMYLCASRAGSGQSNQPQHFGDGTRLSIL.

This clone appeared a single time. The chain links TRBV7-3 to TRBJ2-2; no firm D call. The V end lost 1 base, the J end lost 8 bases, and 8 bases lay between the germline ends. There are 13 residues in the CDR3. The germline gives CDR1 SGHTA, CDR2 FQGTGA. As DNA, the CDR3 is TGTGCCAGCAGCTTAAAATGGCCGGGGGAGCTGTTTTTT. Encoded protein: CASSLKWPGELFF.

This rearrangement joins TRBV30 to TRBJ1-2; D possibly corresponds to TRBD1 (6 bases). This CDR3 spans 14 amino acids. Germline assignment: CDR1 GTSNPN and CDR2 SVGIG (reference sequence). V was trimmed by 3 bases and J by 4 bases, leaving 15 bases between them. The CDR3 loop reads CAWSPNRDTYGYTF. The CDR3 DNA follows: TGTGCCTGGAGCCCAAACCGGGACACCTATGGCTACACCTTC.

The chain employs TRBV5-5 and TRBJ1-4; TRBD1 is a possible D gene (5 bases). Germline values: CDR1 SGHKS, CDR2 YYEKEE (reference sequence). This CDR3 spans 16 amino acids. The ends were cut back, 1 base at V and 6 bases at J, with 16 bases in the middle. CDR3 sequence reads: CASSLWDSMVYEKLFF. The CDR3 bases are TGTGCCAGCAGCTTGTGGGACTCCATGGTTTATGAAAAACTGTTTTTT. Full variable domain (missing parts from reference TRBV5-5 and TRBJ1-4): DAGVTQSPTHLIKTRGQQVTLRCSPISGHKSVSWYQQVLGQGPQFIFQYYEKEERGRGNFPDRFSARQFPNYSSELNVNALLLGDSALYLCASSLWDSMVYEKLFFGSGTQLSVL.